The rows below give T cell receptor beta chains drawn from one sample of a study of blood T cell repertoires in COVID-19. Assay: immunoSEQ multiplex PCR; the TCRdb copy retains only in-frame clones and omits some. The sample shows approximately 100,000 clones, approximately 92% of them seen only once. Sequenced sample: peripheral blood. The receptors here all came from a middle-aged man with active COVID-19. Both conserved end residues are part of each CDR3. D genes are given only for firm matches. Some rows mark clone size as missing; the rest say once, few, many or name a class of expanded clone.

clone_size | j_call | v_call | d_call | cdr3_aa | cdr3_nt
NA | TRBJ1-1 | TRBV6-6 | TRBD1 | CASSYPLRQGTFEAFF | TGTGCCAGCAGTTACCCGTTACGACAGGGGACCTTTGAAGCTTTCTTT
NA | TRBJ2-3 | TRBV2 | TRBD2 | CASSDPGAGGLFTDTQYF | TGTGCCAGCAGTGATCCGGGAGCGGGAGGGCTCTTCACAGATACGCAGTATTTT
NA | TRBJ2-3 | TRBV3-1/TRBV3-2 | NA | CASSHSQGKTDTQYF | TGTGCCAGCAGCCATTCACAGGGCAAGACAGATACGCAGTATTTT
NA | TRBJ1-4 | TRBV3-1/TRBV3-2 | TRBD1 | CASSQADRADLNEKLFF | TGTGCCAGCAGCCAAGCGGACAGGGCCGATTTGAATGAAAAACTGTTTTTT
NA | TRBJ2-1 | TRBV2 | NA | CASSEFLGRNEQFF | TGTGCCAGCAGTGAGTTTCTGGGGAGGAATGAGCAGTTCTTC
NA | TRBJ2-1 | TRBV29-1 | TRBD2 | CSVTGLDVYNEQFF | TGCAGCGTAACCGGACTAGATGTCTACAATGAGCAGTTCTTC
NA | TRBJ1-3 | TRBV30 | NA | CAWSVPKLGNTIYF | TGTGCCTGGAGTGTACCTAAACTCGGAAACACCATATATTTT
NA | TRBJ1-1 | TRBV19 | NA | CASSIDQGMEAFF | TGTGCCAGTAGTATAGATCAGGGGATGGAAGCTTTCTTT
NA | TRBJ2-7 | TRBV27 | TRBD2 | CASSPGLAGHEQYF | TGTGCCAGCAGTCCAGGACTAGCGGGACACGAGCAGTACTTC
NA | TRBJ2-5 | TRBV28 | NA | CASTSLSPGAIETQYF | TGTGCCAGCACCTCACTAAGCCCAGGGGCAATAGAGACCCAGTACTTC
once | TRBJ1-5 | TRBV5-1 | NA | CASSLEGDTNQPQHF | TGCGCCAGCAGCTTGGAAGGGGACACTAATCAGCCCCAGCATTTT
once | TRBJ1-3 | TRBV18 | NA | CASSPRPGDSGNTIYF | TGTGCCAGCTCACCTCGACCAGGGGACTCTGGAAACACCATATATTTT
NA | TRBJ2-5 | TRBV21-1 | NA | CASSRGTGGYEETQYF | TGTGCCAGCAGCAGAGGGACAGGGGGTTATGAAGAGACCCAGTACTTC
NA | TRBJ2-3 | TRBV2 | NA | CASNPIGTDTQYF | TGTGCCAGCAACCCTATTGGCACAGATACGCAGTATTTT
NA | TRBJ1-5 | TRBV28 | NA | CASRRNGNQPQHF | TGTGCCAGCAGGAGAAATGGCAATCAGCCCCAGCATTTT
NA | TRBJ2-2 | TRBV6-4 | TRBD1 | CASRRTGGAGELFF | TGTGCCAGCAGGAGGACAGGGGGCGCCGGGGAGCTGTTTTTT
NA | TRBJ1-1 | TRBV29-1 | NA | CSVILGAGVFF | TGCAGCGTCATCTTGGGCGCAGGGGTTTTCTTT
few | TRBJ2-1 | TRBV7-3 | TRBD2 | CASSAGGPSSEQFF | TGTGCCAGCAGTGCGGGAGGGCCAAGTAGTGAGCAGTTCTTC
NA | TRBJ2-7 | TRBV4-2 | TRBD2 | CASSQVGLAGAYEQYF | TGTGCCAGCAGCCAAGTGGGACTAGCGGGAGCCTACGAGCAGTACTTC
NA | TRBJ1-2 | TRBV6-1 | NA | CASSEARVGTNYGYTF | TGTGCCAGCAGTGAAGCGAGGGTGGGCACTAACTATGGCTACACCTTC
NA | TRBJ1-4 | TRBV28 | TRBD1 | CASSKQGTNEKLFF | TGTGCCAGCAGCAAACAGGGGACTAATGAAAAACTGTTTTTT
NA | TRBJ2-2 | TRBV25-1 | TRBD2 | CASRREGDTGELFF | TGTGCCAGCAGGCGGGAGGGGGACACCGGGGAGCTGTTTTTT
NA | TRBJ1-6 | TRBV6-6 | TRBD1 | CASRGQGRSPLHF | TGTGCCAGCCGGGGACAGGGCCGTTCACCCCTCCACTTT
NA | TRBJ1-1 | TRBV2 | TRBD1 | CASSRTGPNTEAFF | TGTGCCAGCTCTAGGACAGGCCCGAACACTGAAGCTTTCTTT
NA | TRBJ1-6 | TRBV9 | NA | CASSVSGDDNSPLHF | TGTGCCAGCAGCGTATCGGGGGATGATAATTCACCCCTCCACTTT
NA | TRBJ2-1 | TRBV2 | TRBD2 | CASRAPTSGRGGGQFF | TGTGCCAGCAGAGCCCCCACTAGCGGGAGGGGAGGGGGGCAGTTCTTC
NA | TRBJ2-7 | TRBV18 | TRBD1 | CASSPGQGGEQYF | TGTGCCAGCTCACCCGGACAGGGGGGCGAGCAGTACTTC
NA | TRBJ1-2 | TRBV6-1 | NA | CASSEPPGGRGYTF | TGTGCCAGCAGTGAACCCCCGGGGGGAAGGGGCTACACCTTC
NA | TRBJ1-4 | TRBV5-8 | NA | CASSAPGLRGTNEKLFF | TGTGCCAGCAGCGCCCCGGGACTTCGCGGAACTAATGAAAAACTGTTTTTT